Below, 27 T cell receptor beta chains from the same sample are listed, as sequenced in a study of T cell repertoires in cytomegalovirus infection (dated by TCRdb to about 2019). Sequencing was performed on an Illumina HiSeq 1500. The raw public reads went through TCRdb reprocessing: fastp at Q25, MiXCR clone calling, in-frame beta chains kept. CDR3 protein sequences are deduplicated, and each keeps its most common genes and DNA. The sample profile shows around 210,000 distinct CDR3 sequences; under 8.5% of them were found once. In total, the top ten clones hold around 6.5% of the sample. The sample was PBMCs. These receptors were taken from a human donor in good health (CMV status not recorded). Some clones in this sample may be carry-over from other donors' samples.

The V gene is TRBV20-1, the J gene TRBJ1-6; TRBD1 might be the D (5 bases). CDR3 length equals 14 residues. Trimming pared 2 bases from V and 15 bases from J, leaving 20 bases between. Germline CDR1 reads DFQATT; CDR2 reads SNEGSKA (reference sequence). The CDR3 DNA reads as TGCAGTGCTAGATGGGGGTCCGTGGGAGAAAACCTCCACTTT. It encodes CSARWGSVGENLHF.

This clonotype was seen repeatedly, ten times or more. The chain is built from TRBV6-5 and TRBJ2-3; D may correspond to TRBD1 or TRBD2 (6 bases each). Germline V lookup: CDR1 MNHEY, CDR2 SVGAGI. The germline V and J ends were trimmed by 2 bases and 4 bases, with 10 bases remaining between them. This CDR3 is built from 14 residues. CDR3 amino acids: CASSYGGRADTQYF. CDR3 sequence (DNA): TGTGCCAGCAGTTACGGGGGGCGGGCAGATACGCAGTATTTT.

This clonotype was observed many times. The CDR3 DNA is TGTGCCAGCAGCTTCTCGGGGCCAGGAGAGCAGTTCTTC. This gives the protein CASSFSGPGEQFF. J is TRBJ2-1 and V is TRBV7-9; D could derive from TRBD1 or TRBD2 (5 bases each). Between the trimmed V and J ends, which lost 3 bases and 10 bases, there was a span of 13 bases. There are 13 residues in the CDR3. Germline V gives CDR1 SEHNR, CDR2 FQNEAQ (reference sequence).

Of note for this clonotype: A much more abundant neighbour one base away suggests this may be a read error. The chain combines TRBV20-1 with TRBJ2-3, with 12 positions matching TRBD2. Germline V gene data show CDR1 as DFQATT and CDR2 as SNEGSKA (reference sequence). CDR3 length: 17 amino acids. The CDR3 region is CSASTSGGLWSTDTRYF. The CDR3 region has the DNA TGCAGTGCTAGCACTAGCGGGGGGCTATGGAGCACAGATACGCGGTATTTT.

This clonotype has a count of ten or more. The CDR3 protein is CASSSPNPDTQYF. In DNA, the CDR3 is TGTGCCAGCTCATCCCCAAACCCAGATACGCAGTATTTT. This chain uses TRBV18 with TRBJ2-3, with D unclear. This CDR3 has 13 amino acids. In germline, CDR1 is KGHSH, CDR2 LQKENI. The ends were cut back, 5 bases at V and 4 bases at J, with 10 bases in the middle.

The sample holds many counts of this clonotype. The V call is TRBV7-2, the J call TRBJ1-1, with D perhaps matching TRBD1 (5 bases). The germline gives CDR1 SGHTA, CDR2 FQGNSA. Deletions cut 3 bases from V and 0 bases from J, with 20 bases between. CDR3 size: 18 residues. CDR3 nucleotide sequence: TGTGCCAGCAGCTTGAGAAGGGGCGACCAATTTATGAACACTGAAGCTTTCTTT. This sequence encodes CASSLRRGDQFMNTEAFF. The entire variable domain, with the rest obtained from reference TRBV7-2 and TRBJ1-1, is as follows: GAGVSQSPSNKVTEKGKDVELRCDPISGHTALYWYRQSLGQGLEFLIYFQGNSAPDKSGLPSDRFSAERTGGSVSTLTIQRTQQEDSAVYLCASSLRRGDQFMNTEAFFGQGTRLTVV.

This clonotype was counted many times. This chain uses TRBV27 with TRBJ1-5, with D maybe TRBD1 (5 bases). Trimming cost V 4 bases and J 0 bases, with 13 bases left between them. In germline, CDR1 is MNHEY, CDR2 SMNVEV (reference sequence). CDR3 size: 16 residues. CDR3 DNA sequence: TGTGCCAGCAGTTCTTTGACAGCCTATAGCAATCAGCCCCAGCATTTT. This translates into CASSSLTAYSNQPQHF.

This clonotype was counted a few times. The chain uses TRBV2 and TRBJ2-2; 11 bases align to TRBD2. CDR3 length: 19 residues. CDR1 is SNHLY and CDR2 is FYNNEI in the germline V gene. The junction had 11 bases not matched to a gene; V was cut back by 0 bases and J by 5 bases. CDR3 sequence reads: CASSEALPILAGVTGELFF. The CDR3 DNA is TGTGCCAGCAGTGAAGCGCTCCCCATACTAGCGGGGGTGACCGGGGAGCTGTTTTTT.

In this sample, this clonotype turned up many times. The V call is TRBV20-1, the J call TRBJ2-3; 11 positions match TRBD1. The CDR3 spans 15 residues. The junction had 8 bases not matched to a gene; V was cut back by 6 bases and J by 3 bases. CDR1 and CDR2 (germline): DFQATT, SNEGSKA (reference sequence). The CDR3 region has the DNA TGCAGTGCGGGGGGGGACAGGGGGACAACAGATACGCAGTATTTT. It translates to CSAGGDRGTTDTQYF.

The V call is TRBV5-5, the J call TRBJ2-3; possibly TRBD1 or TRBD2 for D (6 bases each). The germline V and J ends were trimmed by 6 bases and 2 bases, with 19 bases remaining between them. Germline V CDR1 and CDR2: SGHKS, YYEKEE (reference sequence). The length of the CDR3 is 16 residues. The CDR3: CASTPLTGAPTDTQYF. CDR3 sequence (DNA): TGTGCCAGCACCCCCCTGACGGGGGCCCCCACAGATACGCAGTATTTT.

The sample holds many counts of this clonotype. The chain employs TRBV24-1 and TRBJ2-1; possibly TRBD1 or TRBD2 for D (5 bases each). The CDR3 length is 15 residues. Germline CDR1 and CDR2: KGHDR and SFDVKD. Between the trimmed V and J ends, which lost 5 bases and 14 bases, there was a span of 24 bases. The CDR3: CATSGASRGQGEEFF. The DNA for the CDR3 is TGTGCCACCAGTGGGGCTTCTCGGGGCCAGGGTGAAGAGTTCTTC.

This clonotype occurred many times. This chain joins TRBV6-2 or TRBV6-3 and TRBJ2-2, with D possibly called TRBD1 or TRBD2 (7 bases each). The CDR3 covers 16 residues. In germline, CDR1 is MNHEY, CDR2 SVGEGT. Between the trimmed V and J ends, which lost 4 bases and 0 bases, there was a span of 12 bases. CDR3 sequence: CASSSQGGPNTGELFF. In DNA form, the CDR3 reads TGTGCCAGCAGTTCCCAGGGGGGGCCGAACACCGGGGAGCTGTTTTTT.

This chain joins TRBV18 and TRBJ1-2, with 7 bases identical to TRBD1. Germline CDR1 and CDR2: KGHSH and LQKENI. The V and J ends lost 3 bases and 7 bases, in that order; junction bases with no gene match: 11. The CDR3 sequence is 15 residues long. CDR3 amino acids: CASSPVGGTVPGYTF. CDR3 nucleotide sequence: TGTGCCAGCTCACCGGTCGGCGGGACAGTTCCTGGCTACACCTTC.

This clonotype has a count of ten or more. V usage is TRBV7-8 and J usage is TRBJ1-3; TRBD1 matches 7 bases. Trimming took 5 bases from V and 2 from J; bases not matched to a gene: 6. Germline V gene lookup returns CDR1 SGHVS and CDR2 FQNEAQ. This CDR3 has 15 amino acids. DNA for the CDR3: TGTGCCAGCAGCCCAGACAGGGCTCCTGGAAACACCATATATTTT. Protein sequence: CASSPDRAPGNTIYF.

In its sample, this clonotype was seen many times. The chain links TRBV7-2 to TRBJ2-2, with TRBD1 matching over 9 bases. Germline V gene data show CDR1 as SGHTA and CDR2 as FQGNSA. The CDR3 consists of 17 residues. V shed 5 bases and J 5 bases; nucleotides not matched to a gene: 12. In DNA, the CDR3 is TGTGCCAGCAGCCAACCGGGACAGGGTTTTAGGACCGGGGAGCTGTTTTTT. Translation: CASSQPGQGFRTGELFF.

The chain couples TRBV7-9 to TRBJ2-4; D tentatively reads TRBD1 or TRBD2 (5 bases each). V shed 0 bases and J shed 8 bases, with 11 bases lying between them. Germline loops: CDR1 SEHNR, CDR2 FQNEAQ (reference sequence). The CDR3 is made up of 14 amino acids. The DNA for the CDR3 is TGTGCCAGCAGCTTAGCCGGCAGAGGGGACATTCAGTACTTC. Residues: CASSLAGRGDIQYF.

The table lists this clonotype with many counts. Here the CDR3 DNA reads TGTGCCAGCAGTCTACAATCGGTGCCGGCCAACGTCCTGACTTTC. Protein product: CASSLQSVPANVLTF. This chain connects TRBV12-3 or TRBV12-4 to TRBJ2-6; D call uncertain. This CDR3 is 15 amino acids long. V lost 5 bases to trimming and J lost 6 bases, with 14 bases between them.

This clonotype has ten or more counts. CDR3 amino acids: CASSYSLGVSMNTEAFF. The CDR3 DNA follows: TGTGCCAGCAGCTACTCATTGGGGGTTTCGATGAACACTGAAGCTTTCTTT. V is TRBV7-2 and J is TRBJ1-1; possible D gene TRBD1, 5 bases. Germline V CDR1 and CDR2: SGHTA, FQGNSA. CDR3 length: 17 amino acids. The V end lost 4 bases, the J end lost 0 bases, and 18 bases lay between the germline ends.

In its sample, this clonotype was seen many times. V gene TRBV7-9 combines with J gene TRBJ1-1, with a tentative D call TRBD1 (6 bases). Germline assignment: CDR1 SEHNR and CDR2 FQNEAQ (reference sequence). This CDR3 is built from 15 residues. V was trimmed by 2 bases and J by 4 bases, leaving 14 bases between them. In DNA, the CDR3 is TGTGCCAGCAGCTTACAGGGGAGGGGTAGCACTGAAGCTTTCTTT. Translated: CASSLQGRGSTEAFF.

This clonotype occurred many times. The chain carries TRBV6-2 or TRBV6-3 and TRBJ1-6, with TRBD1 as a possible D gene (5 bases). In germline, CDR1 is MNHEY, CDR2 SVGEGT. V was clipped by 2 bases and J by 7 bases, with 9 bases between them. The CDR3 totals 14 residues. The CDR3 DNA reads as TGTGCCAGCAGTTACCCGAGACAGAATTCACCCCTCCACTTT. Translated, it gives CASSYPRQNSPLHF.

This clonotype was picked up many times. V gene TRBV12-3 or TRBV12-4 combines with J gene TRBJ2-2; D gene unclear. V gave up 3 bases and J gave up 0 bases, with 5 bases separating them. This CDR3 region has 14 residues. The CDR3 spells CASSFVPNTGELFF. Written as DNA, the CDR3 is TGTGCCAGCAGTTTCGTCCCGAACACCGGGGAGCTGTTTTTT.

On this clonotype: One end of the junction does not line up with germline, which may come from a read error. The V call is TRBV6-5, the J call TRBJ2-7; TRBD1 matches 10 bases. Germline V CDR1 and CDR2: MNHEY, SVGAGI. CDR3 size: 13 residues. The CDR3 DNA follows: TGTGCCAGCAGAGGGACAGGGGCCTACGGGCAGTACTTC. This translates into CASRGTGAYGQYF.

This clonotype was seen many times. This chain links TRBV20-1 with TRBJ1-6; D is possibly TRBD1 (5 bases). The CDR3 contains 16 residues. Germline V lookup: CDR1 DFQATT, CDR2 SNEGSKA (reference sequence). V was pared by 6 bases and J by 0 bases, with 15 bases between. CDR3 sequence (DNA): TGCAGTGCCCCCCTCGGGGGAAGCTCCTATAATTCACCCCTCCACTTT. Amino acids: CSAPLGGSSYNSPLHF.

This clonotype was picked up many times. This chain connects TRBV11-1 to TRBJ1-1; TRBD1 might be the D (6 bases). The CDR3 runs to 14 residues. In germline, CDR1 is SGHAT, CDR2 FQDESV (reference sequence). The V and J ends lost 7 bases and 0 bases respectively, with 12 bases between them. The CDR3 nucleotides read TGTGCCAGCAACGTACAGGGCATGAACACTGAAGCTTTCTTT. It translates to CASNVQGMNTEAFF.

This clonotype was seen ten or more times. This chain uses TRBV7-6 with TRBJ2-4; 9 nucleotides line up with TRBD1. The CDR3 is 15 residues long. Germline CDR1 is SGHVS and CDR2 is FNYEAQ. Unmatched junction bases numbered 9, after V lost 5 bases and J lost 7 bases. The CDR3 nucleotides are TGTGCCAGCAGCCCCCGACAGGGGGGTGGGAACATTCAGTACTTC. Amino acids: CASSPRQGGGNIQYF.

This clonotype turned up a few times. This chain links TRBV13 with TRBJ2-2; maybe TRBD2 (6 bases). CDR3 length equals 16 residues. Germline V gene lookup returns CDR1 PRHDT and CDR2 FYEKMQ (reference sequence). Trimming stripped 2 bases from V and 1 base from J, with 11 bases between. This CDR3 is CASSLSGTENTGELFF. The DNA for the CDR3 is TGTGCCAGCAGCTTATCTGGGACTGAGAACACCGGGGAGCTGTTTTTT.

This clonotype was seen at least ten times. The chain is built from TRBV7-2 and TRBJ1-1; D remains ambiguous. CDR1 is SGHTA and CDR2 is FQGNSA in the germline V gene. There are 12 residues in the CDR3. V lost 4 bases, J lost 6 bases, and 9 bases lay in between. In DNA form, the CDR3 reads TGTGCCAGCAGCTCCGGGAAGGCTGAAGCTTTCTTT. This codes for CASSSGKAEAFF.